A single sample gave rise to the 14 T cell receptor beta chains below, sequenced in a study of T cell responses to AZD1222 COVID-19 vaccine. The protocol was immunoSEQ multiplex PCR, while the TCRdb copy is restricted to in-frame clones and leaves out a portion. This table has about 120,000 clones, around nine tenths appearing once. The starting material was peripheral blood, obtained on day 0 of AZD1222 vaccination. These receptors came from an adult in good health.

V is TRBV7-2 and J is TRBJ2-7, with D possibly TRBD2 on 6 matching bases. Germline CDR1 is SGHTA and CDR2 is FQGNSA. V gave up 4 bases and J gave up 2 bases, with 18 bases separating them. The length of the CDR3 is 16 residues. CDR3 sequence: CASSSGRGTQAYEQYF. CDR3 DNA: TGTGCCAGCAGCTCGGGGCGGGGAACCCAGGCCTACGAGCAGTACTTC.

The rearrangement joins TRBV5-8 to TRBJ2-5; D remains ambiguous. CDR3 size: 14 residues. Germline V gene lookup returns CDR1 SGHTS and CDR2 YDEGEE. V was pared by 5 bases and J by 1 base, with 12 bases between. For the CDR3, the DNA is TGTGCCAGCAGAAGTTGGAGAGCCCAAGAGACCCAGTACTTC. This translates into CASRSWRAQETQYF.

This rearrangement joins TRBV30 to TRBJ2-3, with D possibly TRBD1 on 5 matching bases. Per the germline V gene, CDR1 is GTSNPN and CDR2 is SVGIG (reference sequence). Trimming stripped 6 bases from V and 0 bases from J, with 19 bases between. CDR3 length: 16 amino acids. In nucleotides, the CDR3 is TGTGCCTGCAACACCCGGGCTTCAGGGAGCACAGATACGCAGTATTTT. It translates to CACNTRASGSTDTQYF. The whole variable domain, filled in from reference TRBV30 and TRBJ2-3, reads SQTIHQWPATLVQPVGSPLSLECTVEGTSNPNLYWYRQAAGRGLQLLFYSVGIGQISSEVPQNLSASRPQDRQFILSSKKLLLSDSGFYLCACNTRASGSTDTQYFGPGTRLTVL.

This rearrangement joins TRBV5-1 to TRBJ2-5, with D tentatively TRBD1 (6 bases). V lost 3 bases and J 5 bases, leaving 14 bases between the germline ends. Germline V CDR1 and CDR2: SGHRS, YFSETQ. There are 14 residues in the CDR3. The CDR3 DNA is TGCGCCAGCAGCTCAACAGGGACGAGGGAGACCCAGTACTTC. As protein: CASSSTGTRETQYF.

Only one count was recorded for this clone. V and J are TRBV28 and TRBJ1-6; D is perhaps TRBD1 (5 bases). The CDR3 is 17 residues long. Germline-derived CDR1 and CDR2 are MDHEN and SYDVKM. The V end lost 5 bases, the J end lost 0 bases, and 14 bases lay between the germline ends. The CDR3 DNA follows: TGTGCCAGCAGTCCTCCGGGAAGGGGCTCCTATAATTCACCCCTCCACTTT. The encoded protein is CASSPPGRGSYNSPLHF.

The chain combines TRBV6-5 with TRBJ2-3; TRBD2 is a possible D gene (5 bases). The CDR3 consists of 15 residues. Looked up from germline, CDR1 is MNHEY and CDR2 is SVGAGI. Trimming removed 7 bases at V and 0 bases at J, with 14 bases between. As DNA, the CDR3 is TGTGCCAGCACCTCCGCGGGCGGTAGCACAGATACGCAGTATTTT. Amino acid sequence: CASTSAGGSTDTQYF.

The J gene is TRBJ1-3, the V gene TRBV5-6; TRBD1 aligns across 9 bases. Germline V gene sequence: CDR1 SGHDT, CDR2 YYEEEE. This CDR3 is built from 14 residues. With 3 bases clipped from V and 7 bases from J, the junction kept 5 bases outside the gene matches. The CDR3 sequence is CASSWGQGRNTIYF. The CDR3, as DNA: TGTGCCAGCAGCTGGGGACAGGGACGGAACACCATATATTTT.

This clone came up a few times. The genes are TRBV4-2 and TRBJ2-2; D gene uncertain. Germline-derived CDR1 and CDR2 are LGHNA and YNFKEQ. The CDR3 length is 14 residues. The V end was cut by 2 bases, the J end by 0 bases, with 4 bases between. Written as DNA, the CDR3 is TGTGCCAGCAGCCAATGGTCGAACACCGGGGAGCTGTTTTTT. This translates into CASSQWSNTGELFF.

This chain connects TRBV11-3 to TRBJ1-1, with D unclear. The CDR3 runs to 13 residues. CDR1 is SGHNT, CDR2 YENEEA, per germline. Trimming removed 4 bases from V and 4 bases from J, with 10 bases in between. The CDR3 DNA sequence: TGTGCCAGCAGCTATGGGGTAGGCACTGAAGCTTTCTTT. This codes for CASSYGVGTEAFF.

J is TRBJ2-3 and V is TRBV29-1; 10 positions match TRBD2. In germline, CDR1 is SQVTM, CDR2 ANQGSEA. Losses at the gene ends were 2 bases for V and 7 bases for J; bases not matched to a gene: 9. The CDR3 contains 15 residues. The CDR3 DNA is TGCAGCGTTGAACCCCAAGCGGGAGGGCGAAATACGCAGTATTTT. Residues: CSVEPQAGGRNTQYF.

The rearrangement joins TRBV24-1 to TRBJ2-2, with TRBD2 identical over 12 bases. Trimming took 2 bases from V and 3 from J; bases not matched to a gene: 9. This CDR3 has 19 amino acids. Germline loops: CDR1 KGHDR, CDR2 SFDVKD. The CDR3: CATSDSSRLAGVDTGELFF. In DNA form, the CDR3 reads TGTGCCACCAGTGATTCCTCCCGACTAGCGGGAGTAGACACCGGGGAGCTGTTTTTT.

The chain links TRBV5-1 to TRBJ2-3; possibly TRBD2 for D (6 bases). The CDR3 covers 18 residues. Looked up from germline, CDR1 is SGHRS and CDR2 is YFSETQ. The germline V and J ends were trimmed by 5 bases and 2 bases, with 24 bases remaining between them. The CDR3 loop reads CASSSWAGRTTVTDTQYF. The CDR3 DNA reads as TGCGCCAGCAGTTCGTGGGCGGGAAGAACAACAGTCACAGATACGCAGTATTTT. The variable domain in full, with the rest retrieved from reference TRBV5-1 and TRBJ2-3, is KAGVTQTPRYLIKTRGQQVTLSCSPISGHRSVSWYQQTPGQGLQFLFEYFSETQRNKGNFPGRFSGRQFSNSRSEMNVSTLELGDSALYLCASSSWAGRTTVTDTQYFGPGTRLTVL.

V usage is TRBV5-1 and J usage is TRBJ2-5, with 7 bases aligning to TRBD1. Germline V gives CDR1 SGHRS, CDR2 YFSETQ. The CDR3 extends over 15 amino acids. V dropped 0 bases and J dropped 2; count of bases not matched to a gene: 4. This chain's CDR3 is CASSLADRVQETQYF. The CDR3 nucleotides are TGCGCCAGCAGCTTGGCCGACAGGGTTCAAGAGACCCAGTACTTC.

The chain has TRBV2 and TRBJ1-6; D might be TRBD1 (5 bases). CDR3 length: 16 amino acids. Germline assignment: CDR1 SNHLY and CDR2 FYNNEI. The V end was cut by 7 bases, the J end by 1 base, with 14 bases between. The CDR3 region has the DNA TGTGCCAGCATGGGTGGGGAGGGGTCCTATAATTCACCCCTCCACTTT. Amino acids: CASMGGEGSYNSPLHF.